These 20 T cell receptor beta chains came from one sample sequenced in a study of T cells in Graves' hyperthyroidism and ophthalmopathy. Amplified TCR beta CDR3 regions came from RNA transcripts. Researchers ran a first-round RT-PCR on the TCR CDR3 using the HTBI primer set. TCRdb reprocessed the multiplex PCR reads via MiXCR and lists one record per CDR3 protein. The table has 600,000 or so distinct CDR3 sequences, 13% to 15% seen once. The sequenced sample consisted of blood. These receptors were collected from a woman aged 18-30 years with Graves' ophthalmopathy.

This clonotype was seen many times. V gene TRBV11-3 combines with J gene TRBJ2-1; 7 bases fit TRBD1. Germline V gives CDR1 SGHNT, CDR2 YENEEA. The CDR3 length is 15 residues. The V gene end was trimmed by 5 bases and the J gene end by 8 bases; junction bases not matched to a gene: 12. The CDR3, as DNA: TGTGCCAGCAGCCCCCAGACAGGGCGACTCCATGAGCAGTTCTTC. Amino acid sequence: CASSPQTGRLHEQFF.

This clonotype showed up many times. The chain links TRBV2 to TRBJ2-3; D gene ambiguous. V shed 4 bases and J shed 0 bases, with 17 bases lying between them. The germline V gene encodes CDR1 SNHLY and CDR2 FYNNEI. CDR3 length: 17 amino acids. The CDR3 spells CASSVRTRTTSTDTQYF. Written as DNA, the CDR3 is TGTGCCAGCAGTGTCCGGACCCGGACCACTAGCACAGATACGCAGTATTTT.

This clonotype was seen ten or more times. The chain employs TRBV3-1 and TRBJ2-7; 10 bases are a match to TRBD2. The CDR3 spans 16 residues. The V and J ends lost 5 bases and 2 bases, in that order; junction bases with no gene match: 9. Per the germline V gene, CDR1 is LGHDT and CDR2 is YNNKEL (reference sequence). CDR3 sequence: CASSEERTSGPYEQYF. Written as DNA, the CDR3 is TGTGCCAGCAGCGAGGAACGGACTAGCGGTCCCTACGAGCAGTACTTC.

In this sample, this clonotype turned up a few times. V gene TRBV24-1 combines with J gene TRBJ2-3; TRBD2 matches 9 bases. The CDR3 runs to 17 residues. V trimming: 3 bases; J trimming: 0 bases; junction bases outside the gene matches: 6. Germline CDR1 is KGHDR and CDR2 is SFDVKD. The CDR3 DNA is TGTGCCACCAGTGATGATACCGGGACTAGCAGCACAGATACGCAGTATTTT. It encodes CATSDDTGTSSTDTQYF.

V and J are TRBV18 and TRBJ2-3; TRBD2 matches at 12 bases. The V gene end was trimmed by 2 bases and the J gene end by 4 bases; junction bases not matched to a gene: 4. The CDR3 has 16 amino acids. Germline assignment: CDR1 KGHSH and CDR2 LQKENI. The CDR3 coding sequence is TGTGCCAGCTCACCAGGACTAGCGGGACGAGCAGATACGCAGTATTTT. It encodes CASSPGLAGRADTQYF.

The genes are TRBV7-9 and TRBJ1-4, with a weak D call TRBD1 (6 bases). The V and J ends lost 1 base and 7 bases respectively, with 22 bases between them. In germline, CDR1 is SEHNR, CDR2 FQNEAQ (reference sequence). The CDR3 runs to 18 residues. The CDR3 coding sequence is TGTGCCAGCAGCTTAGGCCCGGGACGGGGGCCAGAATCTGAAAAACTGTTTTTT. This sequence encodes CASSLGPGRGPESEKLFF.

In this sample, this clonotype turned up many times. The rearrangement links TRBV5-1 to TRBJ1-4; 8 bases line up with TRBD1. Trimming at V came to 2 bases and at J to 8 bases, leaving 8 bases not matched to a gene. CDR3 length: 15 amino acids. Germline V gene lookup returns CDR1 SGHRS and CDR2 YFSETQ. CDR3 amino acids: CASSFSGGFLEKLFF. The CDR3 DNA reads as TGCGCCAGCAGCTTCTCAGGGGGCTTTCTAGAAAAACTGTTTTTT.

This clonotype was seen only a few times. V gene TRBV10-3 combines with J gene TRBJ2-3; 11 bases agree with TRBD2. Germline values: CDR1 ENHRY, CDR2 SYGVKD. With V trimmed by 4 bases and J by 1 base, 4 bases remained unmatched. CDR3 length: 16 residues. CDR3 bases: TGTGCCATCAGTGGCACTAGCGGGAGTGGCACAGATACGCAGTATTTT. It translates to CAISGTSGSGTDTQYF.

The table lists this clonotype with many counts. The chain has TRBV9 and TRBJ2-3; no reliable D call. The CDR3 loop spans 13 amino acids. V lost 4 bases to trimming and J lost 2 bases, with 8 bases between them. Germline loops: CDR1 SGDLS, CDR2 YYNGEE. This CDR3 is CASSPEATDTQYF. CDR3 sequence (DNA): TGTGCCAGCAGCCCCGAGGCCACAGATACGCAGTATTTT. The variable domain in full, with the rest retrieved from reference TRBV9 and TRBJ2-3, is DSGVTQTPKHLITATGQRVTLRCSPRSGDLSVYWYQQSLDQGLQFLIQYYNGEERAKGNILERFSAQQFPDLHSELNLSSLELGDSALYFCASSPEATDTQYFGPGTRLTVL.

This clonotype appeared many times. V usage is TRBV25-1 and J usage is TRBJ2-5; 9 nucleotides line up with TRBD1. The CDR3 has 18 residues. After removal of 3 bases from V and 0 bases from J, the junction contained 11 bases not matched to a gene. The germline V gene encodes CDR1 MGHDK and CDR2 SYGVNS. CDR3 in DNA: TGTGCCAGCAGTGAGGACAGGGGCCGAAATTGGTACCAAGAGACCCAGTACTTC. This codes for CASSEDRGRNWYQETQYF.

This clonotype came up a few times. V gene TRBV6-1 combines with J gene TRBJ2-2; weak D call: TRBD2 (5 bases). Germline V lookup: CDR1 MNHNS, CDR2 SASEGT. Trimming shortened V by 10 bases and J by 5 bases, and 32 bases separated the two germline ends. This CDR3 has 19 residues. As DNA, the CDR3 is TGTGCCACCCCCTACTCAGTCGTCCGGGGAACCACAAAAACCGGGGAGCTGTTTTTT. It specifies CATPYSVVRGTTKTGELFF.

This clonotype was recorded at least ten times. The CDR3 nucleotides are TGCAGCGTGGGGGGACTAGCGGGAGCGCTCTCCTACAATGAGCAGTTCTTC. Its translation: CSVGGLAGALSYNEQFF. The chain has TRBV29-1 and TRBJ2-1; 14 bases are shared with TRBD2. This CDR3 contains 17 residues. Per the germline V gene, CDR1 is SQVTM and CDR2 is ANQGSEA. Trimming removed 6 bases from V and 0 bases from J; junction bases left unmatched: 7.

This clonotype has only a few counts. The V and J genes are TRBV20-1 and TRBJ1-5; 12 nucleotides agree with TRBD1. The ends lost 6 bases at V and 6 bases at J; junction bases unmatched: 21. There are 19 residues in the CDR3. The germline CDR1 and CDR2 sequences are DFQATT and SNEGSKA (reference sequence). The CDR3 loop reads CSALGAFPPGQGAGQPQHF. CDR3 coding DNA: TGCAGTGCCCTTGGGGCGTTTCCTCCGGGACAGGGGGCTGGTCAGCCCCAGCATTTT.

This clonotype was seen a few times. The chain carries TRBV6-6 and TRBJ2-2; D unresolved. The CDR3 is made up of 15 amino acids. The V end was cut by 2 bases, the J end by 3 bases, with 10 bases between. From germline, CDR1 is MNHNY and CDR2 SVGAGI (reference sequence). The CDR3 sequence: CASSYGTTYTGELFF. CDR3 DNA sequence: TGTGCCAGCAGTTACGGCACCACCTACACCGGGGAGCTGTTTTTT.

This clonotype occurred many times. This rearrangement joins TRBV7-3 to TRBJ1-6, with D perhaps matching TRBD1 (5 bases). V was clipped by 1 base and J by 5 bases, with 12 bases between them. The CDR3 is 16 residues long. Germline V gene sequence: CDR1 SGHTA, CDR2 FQGTGA. The CDR3 region has the DNA TGTGCCAGCAGCTTAAGGATGCCGGGGGATAATTCACCCCTCCACTTT. Translation gives CASSLRMPGDNSPLHF.

This clonotype was observed at least ten times. This chain joins TRBV12-3 or TRBV12-4 and TRBJ2-7; 8 bases match TRBD1. The junction had 9 bases not matched to a gene; V was cut back by 7 bases and J by 4 bases. This CDR3 comprises 14 residues. CDR3: CASTTDRGNYEQYF. In DNA, the CDR3 is TGTGCCAGCACCACCGACAGGGGAAATTACGAGCAGTACTTC.

This clonotype turned up a few times. The CDR3 nucleotides read TGTGCCAGCAGCCAAGCAAGAGAATGGGATGAAGCTTTCTTT. Translating it yields CASSQAREWDEAFF. V is TRBV4-2 and J is TRBJ1-1; D unresolved. CDR3 size: 14 residues. In germline, CDR1 is LGHNA, CDR2 YNFKEQ. The V end was cut by 1 base, the J end by 7 bases, with 13 bases between.

The chain links TRBV6-2 or TRBV6-3 to TRBJ2-7, with D perhaps TRBD1 or TRBD2 (6 bases each). CDR1 MNHEY and CDR2 SVGEGT come from the germline V gene. V was trimmed by 2 bases and J by 3 bases, leaving 14 bases between them. The CDR3 loop spans 15 amino acids. DNA for the CDR3: TGTGCCAGCAGTTACCCGCGGGACACCCGCTACGAGCAGTACTTC. Protein product: CASSYPRDTRYEQYF.

The chain uses TRBV4-3 and TRBJ2-3, with D unclear. Germline V gene sequence: CDR1 LGHNA, CDR2 YSLEER. CDR3 length: 12 amino acids. V was trimmed by 1 base and J by 7 bases, leaving 6 bases between them. CDR3 residues: CASSQGGNTQYF. Written as DNA, the CDR3 is TGCGCCAGCAGCCAAGGGGGAAATACGCAGTATTTT.

This clonotype was seen ten or more times. The genes are TRBV20-1 and TRBJ1-2, with no clear D. V was clipped by 0 bases and J by 7 bases, with 6 bases between them. The CDR3 totals 11 residues. Per the germline V gene, CDR1 is DFQATT and CDR2 is SNEGSKA (reference sequence). The CDR3 region is CSARDQAGYTF. CDR3 in DNA: TGCAGTGCTAGAGATCAAGCTGGCTACACCTTC.